These 26 T cell receptor beta chains were sequenced from one sample in a study of blood T cell repertoires in COVID-19. Sequencing was performed with immunoSEQ multiplex PCR; in TCRdb, only in-frame clones are kept and a portion is missing. This sample has around 300,000 clones, with about 91% found just once. The sequencing sample was made of peripheral blood. These TCRs come from a woman in her 30s with COVID-19, enrolled during active disease.

V is TRBV30 and J is TRBJ2-7; a weak D match, TRBD2 (6 bases). Germline CDR1 GTSNPN, CDR2 SVGIG (reference sequence). The V end lost 4 bases, the J end lost 0 bases, and 10 bases lay between the germline ends. CDR3 size: 13 residues. The CDR3 sequence: CAWTRGLSYEQYF. The CDR3 DNA follows: TGTGCCTGGACTCGGGGACTCTCCTACGAGCAGTACTTC. Supplemented by reference TRBV30 and TRBJ2-7, the full variable domain reads SQTIHQWPATLVQPVGSPLSLECTVEGTSNPNLYWYRQAAGRGLQLLFYSVGIGQISSEVPQNLSASRPQDRQFILSSKKLLLSDSGFYLCAWTRGLSYEQYFGPGTRLTVT.

The V call is TRBV19, the J call TRBJ1-1; TRBD1 agrees at 9 bases. This CDR3 has 15 residues. V shed 3 bases, J shed 4 bases, and the junction held 6 bases outside the gene matches. CDR1 is LNHDA, CDR2 SQIVND, per germline (reference sequence). The CDR3 here is CASSISTGGITEAFF. The CDR3 DNA reads as TGTGCCAGTAGTATTAGCACAGGGGGCATCACTGAAGCTTTCTTT. Full variable domain (outside the CDR3, taken from reference TRBV19 and TRBJ1-1): DGGITQSPKYLFRKEGQNVTLSCEQNLNHDAMYWYRQDPGQGLRLIYYSQIVNDFQKGDIAEGYSVSREKKESFPLTVTSAQKNPTAFYLCASSISTGGITEAFFGQGTRLTVV.

This rearrangement joins TRBV27 to TRBJ1-1; D is possibly TRBD1 (5 bases). This CDR3 contains 14 residues. Germline CDR1 reads MNHEY; CDR2 reads SMNVEV (reference sequence). With 3 bases removed from V and 1 base from J, the gap between germline ends came to 9 bases. CDR3 loop: CASSLGRPNTEAFF. CDR3 coding DNA: TGTGCCAGCAGTTTGGGGCGGCCGAACACTGAAGCTTTCTTT.

This clone was picked up a small number of times. The chain links TRBV11-2 to TRBJ1-2; D unresolved. Deletions cut 1 base from V and 1 base from J, with 7 bases between. The CDR3 runs 14 residues. Germline values: CDR1 SGHAT, CDR2 FQNNGV. The CDR3 bases are TGTGCCAGCAGCTTAGTCTCCAGTAACTATGGCTACACCTTC. This sequence encodes CASSLVSSNYGYTF.

The chain carries TRBV3-1 (or the pseudogene TRBV3-2) and TRBJ2-7; 10 positions agree with TRBD1. Per germline, CDR1 LGHDT and CDR2 YNNKEL (reference sequence). Germline trimming cut 4 bases from V and 4 bases from J; bases unmatched to any gene: 4. The CDR3 contains 14 residues. CDR3 amino acids: CASSRGQGRYEQYF. In DNA form, the CDR3 reads TGTGCCAGCAGCCGGGGACAGGGGAGATACGAGCAGTACTTC.

This chain connects TRBV2 to TRBJ1-3; unclear D gene. The germline gives CDR1 SNHLY, CDR2 FYNNEI. Between the trimmed V and J ends, which lost 2 bases and 2 bases, there was a span of 7 bases. This CDR3 comprises 14 residues. The CDR3 nucleotides are TGTGCCAGCAGTGAATTGGCGGCTGGAAACACCATATATTTT. It yields the protein CASSELAAGNTIYF.

The chain combines TRBV6-2 or TRBV6-3 with TRBJ2-7; 9 nucleotides agree with TRBD2. The ends lost 5 bases at V and 3 bases at J; junction bases unmatched: 5. This CDR3 region has 14 residues. Germline lookup yields CDR1 MNHEY and CDR2 SVGEGT. The CDR3 loop is CASSLAGSRYEQYF. CDR3 DNA: TGTGCCAGCAGTCTAGCGGGGAGCCGCTACGAGCAGTACTTC.

The chain is built from TRBV11-2 and TRBJ1-5, with a tentative D call TRBD1 (5 bases). Trimming shortened V by 2 bases and J by 7 bases, and 12 bases separated the two germline ends. The germline gives CDR1 SGHAT, CDR2 FQNNGV. The CDR3 has 14 amino acids. This chain's CDR3 is CASSLWGSRQPQHF. The CDR3 coding sequence is TGTGCCAGCAGCTTATGGGGCTCCAGGCAGCCCCAGCATTTT.

This clone has a handful of counts. The chain combines TRBV7-2 with TRBJ1-4; D possibly corresponds to TRBD1 (5 bases). Deletions cut 5 bases from V and 4 bases from J, with 17 bases between. The CDR3 contains 16 residues. Germline CDR1 is SGHTA and CDR2 is FQGNSA. The CDR3 spells CASSRTADMGNEKLFF. The CDR3, as DNA: TGTGCCAGCAGCAGGACCGCGGACATGGGTAATGAAAAACTGTTTTTT.

On this clone: Distinct nucleotide sequences in the sample also encode this CDR3. V and J are TRBV2 and TRBJ2-7; 15 bases map to TRBD2. CDR3 length equals 16 residues. Germline trimming cut 6 bases from V and 0 bases from J; bases unmatched to any gene: 3. Germline values: CDR1 SNHLY, CDR2 FYNNEI. DNA for the CDR3: TGTGCCAGCAGCGGGACTAGCGGGGGGTCCTCCTACGAGCAGTACTTC. Its protein is CASSGTSGGSSYEQYF.

The rearrangement uses TRBV3-1 (or the pseudogene TRBV3-2) and TRBJ1-2; no clear D. CDR3 size: 12 residues. Trimming removed 1 base at V and 7 bases at J, with 7 bases between. CDR1 LGHDT and CDR2 YNNKEL come from the germline V gene (reference sequence). The CDR3 nucleotides read TGTGCCAGCAGCCAAGGTCCCTTTGGCTACACCTTC. This codes for CASSQGPFGYTF.

The V and J genes are TRBV30 and TRBJ1-2; D is uncertain. This CDR3 comprises 13 residues. Between the trimmed V and J ends, which lost 2 bases and 3 bases, there was a span of 10 bases. Germline CDR1 GTSNPN, CDR2 SVGIG (reference sequence). The CDR3 nucleotides are TGTGCCTGGAGTCCCACGGAGGACTATGGCTACACCTTC. Amino acids: CAWSPTEDYGYTF.

The V call is TRBV27, the J call TRBJ1-6; no definite D call. Germline CDR1 reads MNHEY; CDR2 reads SMNVEV (reference sequence). The CDR3 extends over 12 amino acids. V shed 6 bases and J shed 6 bases, with 6 bases lying between them. The CDR3 reads CASRDSNSPLHF. For the CDR3, the DNA is TGTGCCAGCAGGGACTCTAATTCACCCCTCCACTTT.

The chain carries TRBV29-1 and TRBJ1-2; 8 nucleotides align to TRBD1. Germline V gives CDR1 SQVTM, CDR2 ANQGSEA. The CDR3 is 12 amino acids. V dropped 6 bases and J dropped 4; count of bases not matched to a gene: 4. CDR3 coding DNA: TGCAGCGTGGACAGGGTTGGCTATGGCTACACCTTC. Translation: CSVDRVGYGYTF.

V usage is TRBV6-5 and J usage is TRBJ2-2, with 8 nucleotides matching TRBD2. CDR3 length: 15 amino acids. V lost 4 bases and J lost 8; bases outside the gene matches: 9. Germline V gene sequence: CDR1 MNHEY, CDR2 SVGAGI. CDR3 protein: CASSLAGHQGGELFF. CDR3 bases: TGTGCCAGCAGTTTAGCGGGGCACCAGGGAGGGGAGCTGTTTTTT.

As to this clone: The same CDR3 can be traced to other DNA sequences in this sample. The gene calls are TRBV6-5 and TRBJ1-1, with D maybe TRBD1 (6 bases). Germline CDR1 MNHEY, CDR2 SVGAGI. Trimming shortened V by 0 bases and J by 1 base, and 9 bases separated the two germline ends. The CDR3 spans 15 residues. The CDR3 DNA sequence: TGTGCCAGCAGTTACTCGACAGGAGCGAACACTGAAGCTTTCTTT. It translates to CASSYSTGANTEAFF.

The V call is TRBV2, the J call TRBJ1-2; tentative D call: TRBD1 (5 bases). The CDR3 totals 12 residues. Trimming took 4 bases from V and 8 from J, leaving 11 bases between them. Germline CDR1 reads SNHLY; CDR2 reads FYNNEI. CDR3: CASSGTNRGYTF. In nucleotides, the CDR3 is TGTGCCAGCAGTGGGACAAATCGGGGCTACACCTTC.

The chain couples TRBV7-8 to TRBJ2-1; D is perhaps TRBD1 (7 bases). The CDR3 contains 14 residues. V was trimmed by 6 bases and J by 2 bases, leaving 11 bases between them. Germline CDR1 and CDR2: SGHVS and FQNEAQ. CDR3 residues: CASSGGTAYNEQFF. The DNA of the CDR3 is TGTGCCAGCAGTGGGGGGACAGCCTACAATGAGCAGTTCTTC.

The chain carries TRBV11-2 and TRBJ2-5; TRBD2 matches at 7 bases. Germline CDR1 reads SGHAT; CDR2 reads FQNNGV. Trimming removed 1 base from V and 5 bases from J; junction bases left unmatched: 7. The CDR3 totals 15 residues. The CDR3 region is CASSLGIGGGETQYF. The CDR3 bases are TGTGCCAGCAGCTTAGGGATCGGCGGGGGTGAGACCCAGTACTTC.

This clone was seen a single time. The chain employs TRBV7-6 and TRBJ2-7; TRBD1 aligns across 8 bases. The CDR3 length is 18 residues. V lost 0 bases, J lost 4 bases, and 14 bases stayed unmatched. Germline CDR1 SGHVS, CDR2 FNYEAQ. The DNA of the CDR3 is TGTGCCAGCAGCTTAGCATGGGCAGGGGGCGAAGTAACGTACGAGCAGTACTTC. It translates to CASSLAWAGGEVTYEQYF. Supplemented by reference TRBV7-6 and TRBJ2-7, the full variable domain reads GAGVSQSPRYKVTKRGQDVALRCDPISGHVSLYWYRQALGQGPEFLTYFNYEAQQDKSGLPNDRFSAERPEGSISTLTIQRTEQRDSAMYRCASSLAWAGGEVTYEQYFGPGTRLTVT.

The chain recombines TRBV6-2 or TRBV6-3 with TRBJ1-1; no firm D call. Per the germline V gene, CDR1 is MNHEY and CDR2 is SVGEGT. Trimming removed 2 bases at V and 7 bases at J, with 14 bases between. The CDR3 contains 14 residues. The CDR3 loop reads CASSYLIESSEAFF. The CDR3 DNA reads TGTGCCAGCAGTTACCTAATTGAGTCGAGTGAAGCTTTCTTT.

The chain is built from TRBV5-5 and TRBJ2-3, with D unclear. Between the trimmed V and J ends, which lost 0 bases and 2 bases, there was a span of 13 bases. The CDR3 is made up of 16 amino acids. Germline-derived CDR1 and CDR2 are SGHKS and YYEKEE (reference sequence). CDR3 sequence: CASSLEYSRLTDTQYF. CDR3 bases: TGTGCCAGCAGCTTGGAGTATAGCAGACTCACAGATACGCAGTATTTT.

The V and J genes are TRBV19 and TRBJ1-5, with 8 bases identical to TRBD1. V lost 4 bases to trimming and J lost 2 bases; unmatched junction nucleotides: 7. This CDR3 is 16 amino acids long. Germline V gene sequence: CDR1 LNHDA, CDR2 SQIVND (reference sequence). The CDR3 region has the DNA TGTGCCAGTAGTAAACAGGGGGGTGAGGGCAATCAGCCCCAGCATTTT. This sequence encodes CASSKQGGEGNQPQHF.

This rearrangement joins TRBV5-8 to TRBJ1-6, with TRBD1 as a possible D gene (6 bases). The CDR3 extends over 14 amino acids. Germline values: CDR1 SGHTS, CDR2 YDEGEE. V was cut by 2 bases and J by 6 bases, with 9 bases left in between. This CDR3 is CASSFAGVNSPLHF. The CDR3 DNA follows: TGTGCCAGCAGCTTCGCAGGGGTTAATTCACCCCTCCACTTT.

The chain links TRBV5-6 to TRBJ1-2, with a tentative D call TRBD1 (6 bases). Germline V gene data show CDR1 as SGHDT and CDR2 as YYEEEE. V was clipped by 1 base and J by 6 bases, with 10 bases between them. This CDR3 is built from 13 residues. The CDR3 region is CASSLLGADGYTF. CDR3 DNA sequence: TGTGCCAGCAGCTTGCTGGGGGCGGATGGCTACACCTTC.

On this clone: This same CDR3 is encoded by further DNA sequences in the sample. This chain uses TRBV7-2 with TRBJ1-1, with TRBD1 matching 8 bases. J lost 5 bases, V lost 5 bases, and 4 bases had no gene match. Germline CDR1 reads SGHTA; CDR2 reads FQGNSA. This CDR3 is 13 amino acids long. The CDR3 here is CASSTTGGTEAFF. In DNA form, the CDR3 reads TGTGCCAGCAGCACAACAGGGGGAACTGAAGCTTTCTTT.